The next 11 T cell receptor beta chains were all read from a single sample in a study of human thymus T cells. Corrective cardiac surgery supplied the resected thymus tissue. The protocol was immunoSEQ multiplex PCR, while the TCRdb copy is restricted to in-frame clones and leaves out a portion. The profile shows about 130,000 clones, approximately 96% of them singletons. The specimen was thymus tissue. Source of these receptors: a boy less than two years old with a congenital heart defect but otherwise immunologically healthy.

V and J are TRBV5-1 and TRBJ2-6; TRBD1 might be the D (6 bases). The germline gives CDR1 SGHRS, CDR2 YFSETQ. Trimming pared 4 bases from V and 2 bases from J, leaving 10 bases between. This CDR3 comprises 15 residues. This chain's CDR3 is CASSRRGAGANVLTF. CDR3 nucleotides: TGCGCCAGCAGCCGCAGGGGAGCTGGGGCCAACGTCCTGACTTTC.

The chain joins TRBV19 to TRBJ2-1, with 9 positions matching TRBD1. The CDR3 has 15 amino acids. Germline CDR1 and CDR2: LNHDA and SQIVND (reference sequence). With 9 bases clipped from V and 5 bases from J, the junction kept 11 bases outside the gene matches. CDR3 coding DNA: TGTGCCAGCGAATTGGGGACAGGGCCCAACAATGAGCAGTTCTTC. Its translation is CASELGTGPNNEQFF.

V gene TRBV28 combines with J gene TRBJ2-7, with 10 bases fitting TRBD2. Germline CDR1 and CDR2: MDHEN and SYDVKM. The CDR3 consists of 14 residues. V was pared by 5 bases and J by 3 bases, with 4 bases of the junction left unmatched. CDR3 amino acids: CASSQTSGCYEQYF. DNA for the CDR3: TGTGCCAGCAGTCAGACTAGCGGGTGCTACGAGCAGTACTTC.

J is TRBJ2-1 and V is TRBV4-3; 9 bases fit TRBD2. This CDR3 comprises 20 residues. V was pared by 0 bases and J by 0 bases, with 12 bases of the junction left unmatched. The germline V gene has CDR1 LGHNA and CDR2 YSLEER. The CDR3 nucleotides read TGCGCCAGCAGCCAAGATGGTCTAGCGGGGACATACCGCTCCTACAATGAGCAGTTCTTC. Its protein is CASSQDGLAGTYRSYNEQFF.

Here the CDR3 reads CASVPRGALPETQYF. The CDR3 coding sequence is TGTGCTAGTGTCCCCCGGGGAGCCCTCCCCGAGACCCAGTACTTC. The rearrangement links TRBV12-5 to TRBJ2-5; TRBD2 might be the D (5 bases). The length of the CDR3 is 15 residues. Germline V gene data show CDR1 as LGHNT and CDR2 as FRNRAP. Trimming took off 7 bases at V and 5 bases at J, with 20 bases between the two ends. Full variable domain (remainder filled in from reference TRBV12-5 and TRBJ2-5): DARVTQTPRHKVTEMGQEVTMRCQPILGHNTVFWYRQTMMQGLELLAYFRNRAPLDDSGMPKDRFSAEMPDATLATLKIQPSEPRDSAVYFCASVPRGALPETQYFGPGTRLLVL.

V and J are TRBV6-5 and TRBJ1-5, with a tentative D call TRBD1 (6 bases). CDR1 and CDR2 from the germline V gene are MNHEY and SVGAGI. The CDR3 covers 13 residues. Trimming stripped 4 bases from V and 3 bases from J, with 7 bases between. The DNA of the CDR3 is TGTGCCAGCAGTTCAGGGGCCAATCAGCCCCAGCATTTT. It translates to CASSSGANQPQHF.

V is TRBV28 and J is TRBJ2-3, with 11 bases that match TRBD2. After removal of 4 bases from V and 7 bases from J, the junction contained 7 bases not matched to a gene. The CDR3 contains 15 residues. Germline V gene lookup returns CDR1 MDHEN and CDR2 SYDVKM. The CDR3 DNA sequence: TGTGCCAGCAGTTCCTTAGCGGGGGGGAAGAATACGCAGTATTTT. It translates to CASSSLAGGKNTQYF. The variable domain in full, completed from reference TRBV28 and TRBJ2-3, reads DVKVTQSSRYLVKRTGEKVFLECVQDMDHENMFWYRQDPGLGLRLIYFSYDVKMKEKGDIPEGYSVSREKKERFSLILESASTNQTSMYLCASSSLAGGKNTQYFGPGTRLTVL.

This clone turned up a few times. The chain carries TRBV14 and TRBJ1-2, with TRBD1 identical over 9 bases. CDR3 size: 15 residues. The J segment lost 6 bases and the V segment lost 3 bases, leaving 8 bases of the junction unmatched. CDR1 SGHDN and CDR2 FVKESK come from the germline V gene. This CDR3 is CASSQGGQGHHGYTF. In DNA, the CDR3 is TGTGCCAGCAGCCAGGGGGGACAGGGACATCATGGCTACACCTTC.

The rearrangement links TRBV27 to TRBJ2-2; TRBD1 agrees at 11 bases. The CDR3 has 17 amino acids. CDR1 is MNHEY, CDR2 SMNVEV, per germline (reference sequence). V trimming: 5 bases; J trimming: 4 bases; junction bases outside the gene matches: 9. The CDR3 here is CASSAAGTGGRTGELFF. The CDR3 region has the DNA TGTGCCAGCAGTGCCGCAGGGACAGGGGGTCGCACCGGGGAGCTGTTTTTT.

The chain couples TRBV7-8 to TRBJ2-3; D is undetermined. Germline CDR1 reads SGHVS; CDR2 reads FQNEAQ. The CDR3 contains 15 residues. V was shortened by 3 bases and J by 6 bases, with 16 bases between the two germline ends. DNA for the CDR3: TGTGCCAGCAGCTTCCTGGGCCCCGAAGTCGATACGCAGTATTTT. Its protein is CASSFLGPEVDTQYF.

The rearrangement joins TRBV7-2 to TRBJ2-2; no clear D. The germline CDR1 and CDR2 sequences are SGHTA and FQGNSA. The CDR3 contains 13 residues. V was trimmed by 4 bases and J by 8 bases, leaving 11 bases between them. CDR3 in DNA: TGTGCCAGCAGCTACCTAGGTTTGGGGGAGCTGTTTTTT. This codes for CASSYLGLGELFF.